This is a list of T cell receptor beta chains from one sample in a study of beta chain features in type 1 diabetes. Assay used: immunoSEQ multiplex PCR; TCRdb lists only in-frame clones, some missing. The sample gives roughly 70,000 clones, almost 50% of which show up once; 0.7% is in the top ten. Material: central memory CD4+ T cells from blood. The origin of the receptors is a man aged 25-40 years with type 1 diabetes. The CDR3 runs from the conserved cysteine through the conserved F or W.

v_call cdr3_aa
TRBV28 CASSWSTGLGGYTF
TRBV25-1 CASSQVDRANEKLFF
TRBV7-9 CASSGSGGRYNEQFF
TRBV5-1 CASSPGLASNNEQFF
TRBV29-1 CSVVERGTNEKLFF
TRBV4-1 CASSESLTVATNEKLFF
TRBV30 CAWALRGNQPQHF
TRBV12-5 CASGLGQPNTGELFF
TRBV6-6 CASSFGGQYEQYF
TRBV18 CASSPTQGRVGHYEQYF
TRBV5-8 CASSLGRTDRETQYF
TRBV5-1 CASSPGLADYNEQFF
TRBV9 CASSSGRTLFF
TRBV5-4 CASSRSGGLGQETQYF
TRBV5-1 CASSLGQLNNEQFF
TRBV10-3 CAISSSGGAETQYF
TRBV5-1 CASSSSGDHEQYF
TRBV7-2 CASSLDAGSTEAFF
TRBV2 CASSEISNTGELFF
TRBV27 CASRSWNTEAFF
TRBV2 CASRATGSNQPQHF
TRBV5-5 CASSLDRVYGYTF
TRBV2 CASMGDRGRMELFF